One sample yielded the 23 T cell receptor beta chains listed below, sequenced in a study of STAT3 mutations in large granular lymphocyte leukemia. Study results and limitations: At least one immunodominant TCR beta clonotype appeared in every T-cell large granular lymphocyte leukemia patient.

The protocol was immunoSEQ multiplex PCR, while the TCRdb copy is restricted to in-frame clones and leaves out a portion. The sample comprises around 5,000 clones, roughly 86% of which are singletons, and more than 15% rests with the top ten. These receptors have no identified antigens. The sequencing sample was made of PBMCs. Receptors originate from a human donor with T large granular lymphocyte leukemia. Some clones in this sample may be carry-over from other donors' samples.

The chain uses TRBV13 and TRBJ2-7; D not resolved. The CDR3 is 14 amino acids. The V end lost 2 bases, the J end lost 0 bases, and 8 bases lay between the germline ends. Germline lookup yields CDR1 PRHDT and CDR2 FYEKMQ (reference sequence). The CDR3 spells CASSLTYSSYEQYF. The CDR3 DNA reads TGTGCCAGCAGCTTAACGTACAGCTCCTACGAGCAGTACTTC.

This clone was observed once. The chain couples TRBV7-9 to TRBJ1-5; D is undetermined. Trimming cost V 3 bases and J 6 bases, with 6 bases left between them. CDR1 is SEHNR, CDR2 FQNEAQ, per germline (reference sequence). The CDR3 runs 12 residues. The CDR3 region is CASSFRGQPQHF. CDR3 coding DNA: TGTGCCAGCAGCTTCCGTGGTCAGCCCCAGCATTTT.

V gene TRBV27 combines with J gene TRBJ2-1; D might be TRBD2 (5 bases). Germline lookup yields CDR1 MNHEY and CDR2 SMNVEV (reference sequence). This CDR3 is built from 15 residues. V was pared by 3 bases and J by 4 bases, with 13 bases between. CDR3 amino acids: CASSFRGPTYNEQFF. DNA for the CDR3: TGTGCCAGCAGTTTCCGAGGGCCTACTTACAATGAGCAGTTCTTC.

The chain carries TRBV7-3 and TRBJ1-1; D remains unclear. Germline lookup yields CDR1 SGHTA and CDR2 FQGTGA. The V end was cut by 2 bases, the J end by 5 bases, with 12 bases between. The CDR3 spans 14 residues. CDR3 nucleotide sequence: TGTGCCAGCAGCTTAGGGCCTAAAGGGACTGAAGCTTTCTTT. It translates to CASSLGPKGTEAFF. Supplemented by reference TRBV7-3 and TRBJ1-1, the full variable domain reads GAGVSQTPSNKVTEKGKYVELRCDPISGHTALYWYRQSLGQGPEFLIYFQGTGAADDSGLPNDRFFAVRPEGSVSTLKIQRTERGDSAVYLCASSLGPKGTEAFFGQGTRLTVV.

The rearrangement joins TRBV9 to TRBJ2-5; D is undetermined. V was pared by 0 bases and J by 3 bases, with 9 bases between. This CDR3 comprises 14 residues. The germline CDR1 and CDR2 sequences are SGDLS and YYNGEE. Here the CDR3 reads CASSVGNREETQYF. The CDR3 bases are TGTGCCAGCAGCGTAGGAAACAGAGAAGAGACCCAGTACTTC.

This chain links TRBV28 with TRBJ2-7, with 9 bases aligning to TRBD1. Germline-derived CDR1 and CDR2 are MDHEN and SYDVKM. The CDR3 consists of 12 residues. The J segment lost 5 bases and the V segment lost 7 bases, leaving 3 bases of the junction unmatched. In DNA, the CDR3 is TGTGCCAGCAATACAGGGGGCGACGAGCAGTACTTC. Its protein product is CASNTGGDEQYF.

V gene TRBV19 combines with J gene TRBJ1-1; 12 bases map to TRBD1. V trimming: 4 bases; J trimming: 5 bases; junction bases outside the gene matches: 2. The V gene's germline CDR1 is LNHDA and CDR2 SQIVND (reference sequence). The length of the CDR3 is 14 residues. For the CDR3, the DNA is TGTGCCAGTAGTAGGGACAGGGGGCGGACTGAAGCTTTCTTT. Protein product: CASSRDRGRTEAFF.

This clone showed up just once. The chain uses TRBV18 and TRBJ1-3, with 7 bases aligning to TRBD1. V lost 3 bases to trimming and J lost 0 bases; unmatched junction nucleotides: 5. The CDR3 is 16 residues long. The V gene's germline CDR1 is KGHSH and CDR2 LQKENI. The CDR3: CASSPPGQSSGNTIYF. The CDR3 DNA reads as TGTGCCAGCTCACCTCCGGGACAGAGCTCTGGAAACACCATATATTTT.

The rearrangement uses TRBV10-2 and TRBJ1-1; D is perhaps TRBD1 (6 bases). Germline CDR1 is WSHSY and CDR2 is SAAADI. Deletions cut 0 bases from V and 3 bases from J, with 11 bases between. The CDR3 has 15 amino acids. The CDR3 region has the DNA TGCGCCAGCAGTGAGTCGAAGGGGGGTTACACTGAAGCTTTCTTT. Its translation is CASSESKGGYTEAFF.

The chain uses TRBV5-6 and TRBJ2-7; D call uncertain. Per the germline V gene, CDR1 is SGHDT and CDR2 is YYEEEE. The CDR3 has 14 amino acids. V lost 5 bases, J lost 2 bases, and 14 bases lay in between. CDR3 nucleotides: TGTGCCAGCAGATCCCCGACGGCTGCCTACGAGCAGTACTTC. Its translation is CASRSPTAAYEQYF.

The chain joins TRBV28 to TRBJ2-7, with 7 positions matching TRBD1. There are 15 residues in the CDR3. Germline loops: CDR1 MDHEN, CDR2 SYDVKM. Trimming cost V 7 bases and J 5 bases; bases outside gene matches: 14. In DNA form, the CDR3 reads TGTGCCAGCACCCAGAATCAGGGGGTTCCTAACGAGCAGTACTTC. This encodes CASTQNQGVPNEQYF.

V is TRBV19 and J is TRBJ2-3; TRBD2 matches at 10 bases. The V gene end was trimmed by 5 bases and the J gene end by 3 bases; junction bases not matched to a gene: 5. Germline V gene sequence: CDR1 LNHDA, CDR2 SQIVND (reference sequence). This CDR3 spans 15 amino acids. The CDR3 nucleotides read TGTGCCAGTAGTTCCACTAGCGGGATAACAGATACGCAGTATTTT. It translates to CASSSTSGITDTQYF.

The chain is built from TRBV28 and TRBJ2-1, with 8 bases that match TRBD1. Germline trimming cut 5 bases from V and 5 bases from J; bases unmatched to any gene: 11. The germline V gene encodes CDR1 MDHEN and CDR2 SYDVKM. The CDR3 spans 16 residues. The CDR3 reads CASSTLEQGANNEQFF. CDR3 DNA: TGTGCCAGCAGTACCCTGGAGCAGGGGGCTAACAATGAGCAGTTCTTC. The variable domain in full, with the rest retrieved from reference TRBV28 and TRBJ2-1, is DVKVTQSSRYLVKRTGEKVFLECVQDMDHENMFWYRQDPGLGLRLIYFSYDVKMKEKGDIPEGYSVSREKKERFSLILESASTNQTSMYLCASSTLEQGANNEQFFGPGTRLTVL.

The chain has TRBV7-8 and TRBJ2-7, with a weak D call TRBD2 (6 bases). This CDR3 region has 14 residues. CDR1 is SGHVS, CDR2 FQNEAQ, per germline. V was pared by 3 bases and J by 0 bases, with 9 bases between. This CDR3 reads CASSLEGSSYEQYV. In nucleotides, the CDR3 is TGTGCCAGCAGCTTGGAGGGGAGCTCCTACGAGCAGTACGTC.

The genes are TRBV2 and TRBJ1-2, with TRBD1 as a possible D gene (5 bases). Germline V gene data show CDR1 as SNHLY and CDR2 as FYNNEI. The CDR3 length is 14 residues. With 4 bases removed from V and 5 bases from J, the gap between germline ends came to 14 bases. CDR3 in amino acids: CASSGGGTDYGYTF. In DNA form, the CDR3 reads TGTGCCAGCAGTGGGGGGGGGACGGATTATGGCTACACCTTC.

This clone was seen once. The gene calls are TRBV12-5 and TRBJ2-1; 13 positions agree with TRBD2. The length of the CDR3 is 19 residues. Germline trimming cut 9 bases from V and 0 bases from J; bases unmatched to any gene: 14. Germline V gene lookup returns CDR1 LGHNT and CDR2 FRNRAP. The CDR3 loop reads CASAEKLAGGGGSYNEQFF. The CDR3 DNA follows: TGTGCTAGCGCCGAAAAACTAGCGGGAGGGGGGGGCTCCTACAATGAGCAGTTCTTC.

The CDR3 reads CASRPAGARGQPQHF. The CDR3 DNA follows: TGTGCCAGCCGCCCGGCGGGGGCGCGGGGTCAGCCCCAGCATTTT. The rearrangement joins TRBV28 to TRBJ1-5; maybe TRBD1 (6 bases). This CDR3 comprises 15 residues. V lost 8 bases to trimming and J lost 6 bases, with 20 bases between them. Per germline, CDR1 MDHEN and CDR2 SYDVKM.

The chain joins TRBV27 to TRBJ2-3; 7 positions agree with TRBD1. CDR1 and CDR2 from the germline V gene are MNHEY and SMNVEV (reference sequence). The CDR3 extends over 16 amino acids. V shed 5 bases and J 4 bases; nucleotides not matched to a gene: 12. The CDR3 sequence: CASSPNRGPVADTQYF. The CDR3 DNA reads as TGTGCCAGCAGTCCTAACAGGGGTCCGGTGGCAGATACGCAGTATTTT.

The gene calls are TRBV11-2 and TRBJ1-1; D is ambiguous. Trimming stripped 1 base from V and 11 bases from J, with 11 bases between. CDR3 length: 12 amino acids. Germline-derived CDR1 and CDR2 are SGHAT and FQNNGV. CDR3 coding DNA: TGTGCCAGCAGCTTAGGGCCATCAGTGGCTTTCTTT. It encodes CASSLGPSVAFF.

The rearrangement links TRBV9 to TRBJ1-1, with 9 bases matching TRBD1. V trimming: 4 bases; J trimming: 3 bases; junction bases outside the gene matches: 7. Germline CDR1 SGDLS, CDR2 YYNGEE. CDR3 size: 15 residues. In nucleotides, the CDR3 is TGTGCCAGCAGCCTACGGGACAGGGAGGACACTGAAGCTTTCTTT. Its protein is CASSLRDREDTEAFF.

The V and J genes are TRBV7-2 and TRBJ2-7, with D possibly being TRBD2 (6 bases). With 5 bases removed from V and 0 bases from J, the gap between germline ends came to 11 bases. CDR1 and CDR2 (germline): SGHTA, FQGNSA. This CDR3 has 14 amino acids. Here the CDR3 reads CASSPGDFSYEQYF. CDR3 DNA: TGTGCCAGCAGCCCCGGGGACTTCTCCTACGAGCAGTACTTC.

The chain uses TRBV2 and TRBJ1-2; D is ambiguous. The germline CDR1 and CDR2 sequences are SNHLY and FYNNEI. The CDR3 runs 12 residues. V lost 7 bases and J lost 9, with 15 bases in between. The CDR3 spells CASIADRSSYTF. The CDR3 nucleotides read TGTGCCAGCATTGCCGACCGGTCGAGCTACACCTTC.

V is TRBV5-6 and J is TRBJ2-5; D possibly corresponds to TRBD1 (8 bases). Germline V CDR1 and CDR2: SGHDT, YYEEEE. V shed 4 bases and J shed 2 bases, with 18 bases lying between them. This CDR3 is built from 16 residues. The CDR3 DNA follows: TGTGCCAGCAGCCCGAGGACAGGGAGGGGGCAAGAGACCCAGTACTTC. This translates into CASSPRTGRGQETQYF.